The source of this TCR beta chain is a study of beta chain features in type 1 diabetes. Each sorted fraction was over 98% pure. Study-level results: Sequencing of cDNA might inflate the share of cells that strongly express TCR. All four CD4+ subsets of Type 1 diabetes patients contained TCRB CDR3s that were moderately but significantly shorter.

This clone turned up a few times. The antigen remains undetermined. The germline CDR1 and CDR2 sequences are LGHNA and YSLEER. The CDR3 runs to 16 residues. V shed 0 bases and J 8 bases; nucleotides not matched to a gene: 9. What was sequenced were expressed TCRB transcripts, since all of the isolated RNA had been reverse transcribed. Sequencing used immunoSEQ multiplex PCR; TCRdb keeps in-frame clones, though not all of them. Among 25,000 to 30,000 clones listed, 56% were seen once. The V gene is TRBV4-3, the J gene TRBJ2-1, with 8 bases lining up with TRBD2. This clonotype originated in a young woman with type 1 diabetes. The sequencing sample was made of Tregs from blood. The CDR3 DNA reads TGCGCCAGCAGCCAAGACGGGGGACTAGTAAGCGATGAGCAGTTCTTC. Protein product: CASSQDGGLVSDEQFF.